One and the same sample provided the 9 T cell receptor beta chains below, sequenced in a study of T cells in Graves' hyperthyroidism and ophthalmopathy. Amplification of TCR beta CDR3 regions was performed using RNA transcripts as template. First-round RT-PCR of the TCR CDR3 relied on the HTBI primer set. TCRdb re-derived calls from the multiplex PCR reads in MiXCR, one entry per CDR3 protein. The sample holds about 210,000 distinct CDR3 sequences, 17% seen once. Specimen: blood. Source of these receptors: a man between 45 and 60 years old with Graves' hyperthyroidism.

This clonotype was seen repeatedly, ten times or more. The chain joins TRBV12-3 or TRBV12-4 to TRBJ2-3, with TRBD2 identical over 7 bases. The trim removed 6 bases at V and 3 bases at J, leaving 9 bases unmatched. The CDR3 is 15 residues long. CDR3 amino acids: CASSGAGVGTDTQYF. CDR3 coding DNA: TGTGCCAGCAGCGGGGCGGGAGTAGGTACAGATACGCAGTATTTT.

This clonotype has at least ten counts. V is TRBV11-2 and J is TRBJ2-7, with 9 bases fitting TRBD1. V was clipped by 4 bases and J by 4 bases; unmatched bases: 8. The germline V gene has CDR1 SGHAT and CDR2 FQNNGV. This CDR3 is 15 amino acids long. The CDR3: CASSSWRDREYEQYF. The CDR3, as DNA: TGTGCCAGCAGCTCCTGGCGGGACAGGGAATACGAGCAGTACTTC.

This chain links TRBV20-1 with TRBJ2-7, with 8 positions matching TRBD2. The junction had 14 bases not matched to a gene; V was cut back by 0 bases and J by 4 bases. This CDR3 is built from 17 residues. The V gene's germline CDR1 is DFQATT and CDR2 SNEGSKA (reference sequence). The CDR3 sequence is CSARDLRSAGGRYEQYF. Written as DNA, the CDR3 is TGCAGTGCTAGAGATCTACGGTCGGCGGGAGGACGATACGAGCAGTACTTC.

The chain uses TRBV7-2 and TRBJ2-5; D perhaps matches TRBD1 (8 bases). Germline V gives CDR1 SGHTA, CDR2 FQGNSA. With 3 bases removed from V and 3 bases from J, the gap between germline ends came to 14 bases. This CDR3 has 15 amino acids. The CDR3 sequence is CASSLLQGGEETQYF. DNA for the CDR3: TGTGCCAGCAGCTTGTTACAGGGGGGGGAAGAGACCCAGTACTTC.

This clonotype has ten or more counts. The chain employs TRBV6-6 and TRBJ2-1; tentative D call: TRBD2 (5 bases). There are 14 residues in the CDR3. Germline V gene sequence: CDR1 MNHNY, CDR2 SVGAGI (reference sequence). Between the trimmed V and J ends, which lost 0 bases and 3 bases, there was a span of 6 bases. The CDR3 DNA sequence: TGTGCCAGCAGTTACTCGAGGGTCTACAATGAGCAGTTCTTC. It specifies CASSYSRVYNEQFF.

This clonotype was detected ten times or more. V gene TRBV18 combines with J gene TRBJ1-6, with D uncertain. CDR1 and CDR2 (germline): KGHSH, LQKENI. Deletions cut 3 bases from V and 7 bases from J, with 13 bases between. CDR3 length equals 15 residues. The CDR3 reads CASSPAGPPNSPLHF. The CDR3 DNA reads TGTGCCAGCTCACCTGCCGGGCCGCCAAATTCACCCCTCCACTTT.

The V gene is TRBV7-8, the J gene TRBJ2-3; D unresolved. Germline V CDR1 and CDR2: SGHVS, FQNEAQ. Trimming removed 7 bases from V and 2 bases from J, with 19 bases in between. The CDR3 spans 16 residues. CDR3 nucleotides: TGTGCCAGCACCAAAGGAGACTTCAGATCCACAGATACGCAGTATTTT. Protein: CASTKGDFRSTDTQYF.

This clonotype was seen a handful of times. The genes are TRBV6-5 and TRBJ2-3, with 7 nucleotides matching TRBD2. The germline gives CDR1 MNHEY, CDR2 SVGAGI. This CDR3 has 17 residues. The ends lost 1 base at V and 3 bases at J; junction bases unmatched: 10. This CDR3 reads CASSYWEGRLATDTQYF. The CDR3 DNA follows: TGTGCCAGCAGTTACTGGGAGGGAAGGCTTGCTACAGATACGCAGTATTTT.

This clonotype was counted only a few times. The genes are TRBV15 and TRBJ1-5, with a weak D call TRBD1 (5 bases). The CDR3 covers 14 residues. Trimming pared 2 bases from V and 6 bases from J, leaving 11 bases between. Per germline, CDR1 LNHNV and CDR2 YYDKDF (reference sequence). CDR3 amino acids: CATSRRTGVQPQHF. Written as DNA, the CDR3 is TGTGCCACCAGCAGACGCACAGGTGTTCAGCCCCAGCATTTT.